This T cell receptor beta chain was obtained from a study of prognosis after radiotherapy for stage I lung cancer. Notes on the study in general: Median unique TCR clones dropped from around 10,000 to 6,500 after stereotactic body radiation therapy. Lower values of Shannon entropy after stereotactic body radiation therapy were seen in patients who developed distant metastases.

CDR3 length: 11 amino acids. The germline CDR1 and CDR2 sequences are MDHEN and SYDVKM. V gave up 4 bases and J gave up 11 bases, with 11 bases separating them. The sample holds one count of this clonotype. Its specificity is unknown. All patients were node-negative on CT and PET/CT, without prior chemotherapy, radiotherapy or other malignancies. The genomic DNA TCR beta CDR3 region underwent two rounds of multiplex PCR. It was primers specific to each TRBV and TRBJ gene that first-round PCR used. TCRdb re-called the multiplex PCR reads with MiXCR, one entry per CDR3 protein. The data hold about 26,000 distinct CDR3 sequences, with about 41% observed a single time.

The clonotype was recovered from a donor at least 50 years old with non-small cell lung cancer. The genes are TRBV28 and TRBJ1-2; D call uncertain. Source: PBMCs, taken before or after stereotactic body radiation therapy (not recorded which). The CDR3 DNA is TGTGCCAGCAGTTCGGGCTATTGTTACACCTTC. This codes for CASSSGYCYTF.